This T cell receptor beta chain was retrieved from a study of T cell responses to AZD1222 COVID-19 vaccine. The length of the CDR3 is 14 residues. V was clipped by 8 bases and J by 3 bases, with 17 bases between them. CDR1 LNHDA and CDR2 SQIVND come from the germline V gene (reference sequence). Only in-frame clones appear in the TCRdb table, and some are missing; sequencing was by immunoSEQ multiplex PCR. The top ten clones hold just under 7.5% of a sample with around 100,000 clones, 85% to 90% of them seen once. The receptor was isolated from an adult in good health. The chain couples TRBV19 to TRBJ2-7; D is perhaps TRBD1 (7 bases). This specimen consisted of peripheral blood, obtained on day 0 of AZD1222 vaccination. The CDR3 region is CASGPAGQIYEQYF. The CDR3 region has the DNA TGTGCCAGTGGCCCCGCGGGACAGATCTACGAGCAGTACTTC.